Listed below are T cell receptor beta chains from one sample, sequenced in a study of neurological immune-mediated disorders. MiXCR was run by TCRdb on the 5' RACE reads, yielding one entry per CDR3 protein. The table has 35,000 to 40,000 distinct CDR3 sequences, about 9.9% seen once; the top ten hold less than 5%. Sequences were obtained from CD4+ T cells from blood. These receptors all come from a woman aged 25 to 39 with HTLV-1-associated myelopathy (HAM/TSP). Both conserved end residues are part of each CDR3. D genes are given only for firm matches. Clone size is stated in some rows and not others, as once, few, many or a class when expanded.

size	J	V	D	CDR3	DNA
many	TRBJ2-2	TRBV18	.	CASSPTIQGPNTGELFF	TGTGCCAGCTCACCAACCATCCAGGGGCCTAACACCGGGGAGCTGTTTTTT
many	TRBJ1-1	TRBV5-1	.	CASSLAENTEAFF	TGCGCCAGCAGCTTGGCGGAGAACACTGAAGCTTTCTTT
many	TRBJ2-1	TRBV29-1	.	CSADESRGYNEQFF	TGCAGCGCGGACGAATCAAGGGGGTACAATGAGCAGTTCTTC
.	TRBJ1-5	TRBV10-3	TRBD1	CAIRQDRVNQHQHF	TGTGCCATCAGACAAGACAGGGTTAATCAGCACCAGCATTTT
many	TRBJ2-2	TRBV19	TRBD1	CASSRGQGTGELFF	TGTGCCAGTAGTAGAGGACAGGGCACCGGGGAGCTGTTTTTT
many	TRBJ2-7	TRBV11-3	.	CASSLASGTFSYEQYF	TGTGCCAGCAGCTTAGCCTCCGGGACTTTCTCCTACGAGCAGTACTTC
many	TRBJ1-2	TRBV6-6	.	CASSYSLGQSGYGYTF	TGTGCCAGCAGTTACTCGCTTGGACAGTCAGGCTATGGCTACACCTTC
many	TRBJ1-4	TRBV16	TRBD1	CASSRDRAREKLFF	TGTGCCAGCAGCCGGGACAGGGCCCGGGAAAAACTGTTTTTT
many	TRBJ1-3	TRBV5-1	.	CASSYDSTGNTIYF	TGCGCCAGCAGCTACGACAGCACTGGAAACACCATATATTTT
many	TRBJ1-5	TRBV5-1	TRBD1	CASSPGTVNQPQHF	TGCGCCAGCAGCCCCGGGACAGTAAATCAGCCCCAGCATTTT
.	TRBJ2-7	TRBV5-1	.	CTSRLAQSAHEQYF	TGCACCAGCCGCTTGGCCCAATCCGCCCACGAGCAGTACTTC
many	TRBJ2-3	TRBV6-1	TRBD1	CASRNTIQGAWGGSTDTQYF	TGTGCCAGCAGAAACACCATACAGGGGGCGTGGGGTGGGAGCACAGATACGCAGTATTTT
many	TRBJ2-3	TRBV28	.	CASSFSGIQGGDTQYF	TGTGCCAGCAGTTTTTCTGGGATACAGGGTGGAGATACGCAGTATTTT
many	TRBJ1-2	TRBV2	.	CASTGGLGGYTF	TGTGCCAGCACCGGGGGGCTCGGCGGCTACACCTTC
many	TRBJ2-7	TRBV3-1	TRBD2	CASSPAGTSVYEQYF	TGTGCCAGCAGCCCCGCGGGGACTAGCGTCTACGAGCAGTACTTC
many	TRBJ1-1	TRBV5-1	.	CASFVEGQNTEAFF	TGCGCCAGTTTTGTCGAAGGACAGAACACTGAAGCTTTCTTT
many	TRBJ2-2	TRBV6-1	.	CASLAQQAGAGELFF	TGTGCCAGCCTGGCTCAGCAGGCGGGCGCCGGGGAGCTGTTTTTT
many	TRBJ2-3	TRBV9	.	CASSVAAGYTDTQYF	TGTGCCAGCAGCGTAGCCGCGGGGTACACAGATACGCAGTATTTT
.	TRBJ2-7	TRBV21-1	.	CASSKSLGYEQYF	TGTGCCAGCAGCAAATCGCTGGGGTACGAGCAGTACTTC
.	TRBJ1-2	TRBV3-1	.	CASSQVEGLAYGYTF	TGTGCCAGCAGCCAAGTTGAGGGATTAGCTTATGGCTACACCTTC
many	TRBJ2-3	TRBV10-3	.	CATLDSNKVDTQYF	TGTGCCACTCTCGACTCCAATAAGGTTGATACGCAGTATTTT
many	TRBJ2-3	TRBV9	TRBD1	CASSPRQGAGDTQYF	TGTGCCAGCAGCCCGAGACAGGGGGCTGGAGATACGCAGTATTTT
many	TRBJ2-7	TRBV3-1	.	CASSHLNEQYF	TGTGCCAGCAGCCACCTCAACGAGCAGTACTTC
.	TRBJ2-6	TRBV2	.	CASSVQGTGANVLTF	TGTGCCAGCAGCGTTCAGGGAACCGGGGCCAACGTCCTGACTTTC
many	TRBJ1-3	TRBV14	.	CASSPGGQSFSGNTIYF	TGTGCCAGCAGCCCCGGGGGACAATCGTTCTCCGGAAACACCATATATTTT
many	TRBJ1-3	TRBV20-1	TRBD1	CSARERQGLTIYF	TGCAGTGCTAGAGAGAGACAGGGGTTGACCATATATTTT
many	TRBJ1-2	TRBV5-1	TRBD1	CASSQGGGYTF	TGCGCCAGCAGCCAGGGGGGAGGCTACACCTTC
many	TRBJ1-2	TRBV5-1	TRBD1	CASSQRDRGRGGYTF	TGCGCCAGCAGCCAGAGGGACAGGGGGCGTGGGGGCTACACCTTC
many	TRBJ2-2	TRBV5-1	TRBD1	CASKDRDRVTGELFF	TGCGCCAGCAAGGATCGGGACAGGGTCACCGGGGAGCTGTTTTTT